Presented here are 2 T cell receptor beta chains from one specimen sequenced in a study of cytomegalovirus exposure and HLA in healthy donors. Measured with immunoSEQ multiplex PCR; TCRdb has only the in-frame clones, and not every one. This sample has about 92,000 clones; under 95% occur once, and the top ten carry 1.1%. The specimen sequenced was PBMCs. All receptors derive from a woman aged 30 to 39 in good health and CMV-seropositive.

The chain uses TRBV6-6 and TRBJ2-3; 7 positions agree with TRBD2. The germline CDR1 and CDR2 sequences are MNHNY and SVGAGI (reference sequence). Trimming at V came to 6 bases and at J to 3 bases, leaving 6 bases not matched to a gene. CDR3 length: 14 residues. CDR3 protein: CASRAGALTDTQYF. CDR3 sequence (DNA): TGTGCCAGCAGGGCGGGAGCTTTGACAGATACGCAGTATTTT.

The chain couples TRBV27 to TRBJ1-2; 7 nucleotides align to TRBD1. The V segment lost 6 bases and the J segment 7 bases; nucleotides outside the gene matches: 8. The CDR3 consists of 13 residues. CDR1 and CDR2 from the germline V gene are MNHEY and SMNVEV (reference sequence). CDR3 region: CASRPTGTAGYTF. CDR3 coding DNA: TGTGCCAGCAGACCTACCGGGACAGCTGGCTACACCTTC.